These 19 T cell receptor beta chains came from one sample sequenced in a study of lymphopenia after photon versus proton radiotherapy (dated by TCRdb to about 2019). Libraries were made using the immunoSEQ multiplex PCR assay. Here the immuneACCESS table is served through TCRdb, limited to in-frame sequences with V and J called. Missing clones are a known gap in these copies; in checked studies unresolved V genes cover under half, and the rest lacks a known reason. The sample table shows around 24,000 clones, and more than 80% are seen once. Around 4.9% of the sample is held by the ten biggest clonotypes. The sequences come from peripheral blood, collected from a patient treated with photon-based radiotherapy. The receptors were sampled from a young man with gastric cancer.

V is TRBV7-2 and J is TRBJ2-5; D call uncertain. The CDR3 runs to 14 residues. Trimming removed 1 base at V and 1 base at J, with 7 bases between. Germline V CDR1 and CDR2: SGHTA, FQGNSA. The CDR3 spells CASSLGAVQETQYF. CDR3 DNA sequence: TGTGCCAGCAGCTTAGGGGCCGTCCAAGAGACCCAGTACTTC.

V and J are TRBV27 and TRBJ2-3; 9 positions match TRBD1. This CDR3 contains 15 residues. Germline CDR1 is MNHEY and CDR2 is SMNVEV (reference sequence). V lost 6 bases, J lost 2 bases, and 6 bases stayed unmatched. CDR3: CASSVDRGYTDTQYF. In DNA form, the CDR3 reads TGTGCCAGCAGCGTGGACAGGGGCTACACAGATACGCAGTATTTT.

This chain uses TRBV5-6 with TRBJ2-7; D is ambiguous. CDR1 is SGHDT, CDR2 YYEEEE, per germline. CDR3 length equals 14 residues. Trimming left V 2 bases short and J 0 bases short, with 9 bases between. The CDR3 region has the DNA TGTGCCAGCAGCTTCCTCCAGAACTCCTACGAGCAGTACTTC. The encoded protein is CASSFLQNSYEQYF.

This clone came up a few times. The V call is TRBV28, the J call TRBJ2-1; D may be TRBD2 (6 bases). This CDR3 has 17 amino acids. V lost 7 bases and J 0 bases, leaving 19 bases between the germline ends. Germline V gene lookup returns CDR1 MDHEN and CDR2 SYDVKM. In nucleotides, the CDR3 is TGTGCCAGCACCGCCTCAGGGACTCCTAGCTCCTACAATGAGCAGTTCTTC. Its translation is CASTASGTPSSYNEQFF. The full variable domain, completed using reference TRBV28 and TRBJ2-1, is DVKVTQSSRYLVKRTGEKVFLECVQDMDHENMFWYRQDPGLGLRLIYFSYDVKMKEKGDIPEGYSVSREKKERFSLILESASTNQTSMYLCASTASGTPSSYNEQFFGPGTRLTVL.

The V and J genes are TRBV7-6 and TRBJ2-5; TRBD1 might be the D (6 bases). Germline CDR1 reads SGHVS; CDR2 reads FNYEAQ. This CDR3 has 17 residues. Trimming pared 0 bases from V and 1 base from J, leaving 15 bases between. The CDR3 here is CASSLAEAGEGQETQYF. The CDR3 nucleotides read TGTGCCAGCAGCTTAGCGGAGGCAGGGGAAGGCCAAGAGACCCAGTACTTC.

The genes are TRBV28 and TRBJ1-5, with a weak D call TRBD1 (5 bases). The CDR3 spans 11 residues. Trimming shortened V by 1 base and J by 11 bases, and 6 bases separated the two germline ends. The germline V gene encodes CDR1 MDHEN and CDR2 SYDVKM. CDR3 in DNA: TGTGCCAGCAGTTTATCCAGGGCCCAGCATTTT. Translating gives CASSLSRAQHF.

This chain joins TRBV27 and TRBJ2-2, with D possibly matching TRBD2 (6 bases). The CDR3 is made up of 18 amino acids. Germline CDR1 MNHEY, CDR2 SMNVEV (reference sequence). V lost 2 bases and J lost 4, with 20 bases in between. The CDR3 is CASSLNFPGTSATGELFF. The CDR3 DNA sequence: TGTGCCAGCAGTTTAAACTTTCCCGGGACTTCCGCCACCGGGGAGCTGTTTTTT.

The CDR3 region has the DNA TGTGCCAGCTCACCTGACGGTCTTTATGGCTACACCTTC. This codes for CASSPDGLYGYTF. The chain links TRBV18 to TRBJ1-2; the D is unclear. The CDR3 runs to 13 residues. V was pared by 3 bases and J by 5 bases, with 10 bases between. Per germline, CDR1 KGHSH and CDR2 LQKENI.

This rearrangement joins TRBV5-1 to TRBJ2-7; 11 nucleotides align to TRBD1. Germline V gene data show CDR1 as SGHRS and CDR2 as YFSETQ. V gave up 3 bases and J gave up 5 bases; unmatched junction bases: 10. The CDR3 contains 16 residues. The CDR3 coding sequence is TGCGCCAGCAGCTGGAAGGGGACAGGGGGGAGCAACGAGCAGTACTTC. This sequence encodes CASSWKGTGGSNEQYF.

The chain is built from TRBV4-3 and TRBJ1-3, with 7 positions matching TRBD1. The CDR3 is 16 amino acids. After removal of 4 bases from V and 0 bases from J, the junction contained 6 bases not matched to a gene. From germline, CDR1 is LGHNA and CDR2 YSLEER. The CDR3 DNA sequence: TGCGCCAGCAGCCTAGGACAGGCCGCCTCTGGAAACACCATATATTTT. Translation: CASSLGQAASGNTIYF.

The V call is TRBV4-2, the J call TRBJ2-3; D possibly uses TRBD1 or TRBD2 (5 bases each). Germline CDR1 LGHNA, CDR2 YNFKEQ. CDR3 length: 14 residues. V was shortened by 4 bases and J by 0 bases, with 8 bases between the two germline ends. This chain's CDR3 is CASSLGASTDTQYF. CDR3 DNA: TGTGCCAGCAGCCTCGGGGCCAGCACAGATACGCAGTATTTT.

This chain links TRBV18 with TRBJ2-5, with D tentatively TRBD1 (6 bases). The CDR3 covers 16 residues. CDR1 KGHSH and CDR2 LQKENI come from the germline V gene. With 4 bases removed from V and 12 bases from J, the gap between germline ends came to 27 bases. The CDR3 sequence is CASSLEMPGTRGSEYF. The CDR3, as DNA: TGTGCCAGCTCACTGGAAATGCCCGGGACAAGGGGGAGTGAGTACTTC.

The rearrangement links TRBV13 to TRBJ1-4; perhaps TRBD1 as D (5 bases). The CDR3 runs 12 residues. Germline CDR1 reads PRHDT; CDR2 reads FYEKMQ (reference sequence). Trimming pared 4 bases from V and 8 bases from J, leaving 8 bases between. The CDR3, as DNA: TGTGCCAGCAGCTCCCGGGGCGAAAAACTGTTTTTT. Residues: CASSSRGEKLFF.

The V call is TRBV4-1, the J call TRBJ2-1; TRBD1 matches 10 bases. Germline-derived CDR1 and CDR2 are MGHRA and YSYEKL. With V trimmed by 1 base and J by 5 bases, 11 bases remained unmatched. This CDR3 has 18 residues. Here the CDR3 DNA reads TGCGCCAGCAGCCAAGTTAACTTCATTGGACAGGGGGACAATGAGCAGTTCTTC. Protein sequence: CASSQVNFIGQGDNEQFF.

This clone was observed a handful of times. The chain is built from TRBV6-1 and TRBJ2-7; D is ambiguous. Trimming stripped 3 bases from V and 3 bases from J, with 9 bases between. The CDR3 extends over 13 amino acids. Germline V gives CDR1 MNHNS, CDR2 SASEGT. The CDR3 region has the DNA TGTGCCAGCAGTGAGGTAGGGATCTACGAGCAGTACTTC. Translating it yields CASSEVGIYEQYF.

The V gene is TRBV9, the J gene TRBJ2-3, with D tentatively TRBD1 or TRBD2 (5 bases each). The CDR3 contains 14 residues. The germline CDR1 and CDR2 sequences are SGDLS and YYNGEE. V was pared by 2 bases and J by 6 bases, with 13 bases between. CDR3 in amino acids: CASSVGGNGDTQYF. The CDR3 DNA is TGTGCCAGCAGCGTTGGGGGAAATGGGGATACGCAGTATTTT.

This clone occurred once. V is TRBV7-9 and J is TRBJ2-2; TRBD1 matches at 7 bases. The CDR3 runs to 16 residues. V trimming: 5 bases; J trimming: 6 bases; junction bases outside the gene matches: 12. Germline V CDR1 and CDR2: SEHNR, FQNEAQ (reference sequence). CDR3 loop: CASSPDRTFRAGELFF. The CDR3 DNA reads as TGTGCCAGCAGCCCGGACAGGACCTTTCGGGCCGGGGAGCTGTTTTTT.

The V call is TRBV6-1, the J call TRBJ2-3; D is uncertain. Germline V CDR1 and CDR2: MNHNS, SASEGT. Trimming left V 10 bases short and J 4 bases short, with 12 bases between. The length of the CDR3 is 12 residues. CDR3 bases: TGTGCCACCCGGTGGAATTCAGATACGCAGTATTTT. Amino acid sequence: CATRWNSDTQYF.

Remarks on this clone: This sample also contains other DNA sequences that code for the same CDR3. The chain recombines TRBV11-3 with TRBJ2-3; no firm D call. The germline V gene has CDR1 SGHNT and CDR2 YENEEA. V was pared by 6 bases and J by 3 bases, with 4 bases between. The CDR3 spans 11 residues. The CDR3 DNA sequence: TGTGCCAGCAGGACAACAGATACGCAGTATTTT. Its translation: CASRTTDTQYF.